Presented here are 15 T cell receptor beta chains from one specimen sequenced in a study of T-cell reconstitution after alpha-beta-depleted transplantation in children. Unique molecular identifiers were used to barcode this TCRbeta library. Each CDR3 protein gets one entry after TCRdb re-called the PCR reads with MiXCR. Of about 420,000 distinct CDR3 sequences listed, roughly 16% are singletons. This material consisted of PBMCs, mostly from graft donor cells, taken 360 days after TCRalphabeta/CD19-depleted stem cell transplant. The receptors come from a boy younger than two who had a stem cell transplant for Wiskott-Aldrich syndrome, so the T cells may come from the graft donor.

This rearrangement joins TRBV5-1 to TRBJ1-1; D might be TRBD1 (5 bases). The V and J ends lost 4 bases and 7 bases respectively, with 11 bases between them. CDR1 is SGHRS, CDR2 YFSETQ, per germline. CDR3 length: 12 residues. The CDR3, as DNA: TGCGCCAGCAGCCGTGGACACGGTGAAGCTTTCTTT. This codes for CASSRGHGEAFF.

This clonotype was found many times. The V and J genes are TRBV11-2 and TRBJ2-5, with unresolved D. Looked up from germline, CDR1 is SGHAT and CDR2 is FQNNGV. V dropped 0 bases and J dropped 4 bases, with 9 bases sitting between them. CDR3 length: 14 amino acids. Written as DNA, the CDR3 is TGTGCCAGCAGCTTAGAGTGGGTTACAGAGACCCAGTACTTC. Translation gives CASSLEWVTETQYF.

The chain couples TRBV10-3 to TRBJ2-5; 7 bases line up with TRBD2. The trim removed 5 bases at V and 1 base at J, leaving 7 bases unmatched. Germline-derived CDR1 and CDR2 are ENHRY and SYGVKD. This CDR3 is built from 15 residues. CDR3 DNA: TGTGCCATCAGTCCGCTACTAGCGCTCCAAGAGACCCAGTACTTC. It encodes CAISPLLALQETQYF.

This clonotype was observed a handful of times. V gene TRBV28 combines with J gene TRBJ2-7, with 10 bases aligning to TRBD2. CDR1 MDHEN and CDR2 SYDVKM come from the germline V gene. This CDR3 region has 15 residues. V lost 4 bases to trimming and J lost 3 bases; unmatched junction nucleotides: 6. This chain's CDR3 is CASSWGTSEGYEQYF. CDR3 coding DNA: TGTGCCAGCAGTTGGGGGACTAGCGAAGGCTACGAGCAGTACTTC.

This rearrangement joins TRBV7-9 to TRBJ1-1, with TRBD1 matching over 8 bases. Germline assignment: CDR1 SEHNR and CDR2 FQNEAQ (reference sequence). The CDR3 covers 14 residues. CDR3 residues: CAATGQDLPTEAFF. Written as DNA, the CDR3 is TGTGCAGCGACGGGACAGGATCTACCCACTGAAGCTTTCTTT.

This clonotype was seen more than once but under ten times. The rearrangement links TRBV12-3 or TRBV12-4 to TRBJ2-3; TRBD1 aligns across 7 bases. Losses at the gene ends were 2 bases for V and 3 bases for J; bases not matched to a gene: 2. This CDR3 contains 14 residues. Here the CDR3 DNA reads TGTGCCAGCAGTTTACACAGGGGAACAGATACGCAGTATTTT. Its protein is CASSLHRGTDTQYF.

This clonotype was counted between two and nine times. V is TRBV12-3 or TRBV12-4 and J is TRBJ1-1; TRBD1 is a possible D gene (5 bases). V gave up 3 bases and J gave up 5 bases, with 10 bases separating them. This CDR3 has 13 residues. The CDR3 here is CASSFWGRTEAFF. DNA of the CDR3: TGTGCCAGCAGTTTTTGGGGGAGGACTGAAGCTTTCTTT.

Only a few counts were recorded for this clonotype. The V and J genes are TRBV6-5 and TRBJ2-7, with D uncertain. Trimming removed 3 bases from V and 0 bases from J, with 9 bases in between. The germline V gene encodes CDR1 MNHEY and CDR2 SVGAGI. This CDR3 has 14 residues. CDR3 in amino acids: CASSYGEISYEQYF. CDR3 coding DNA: TGTGCCAGCAGTTATGGGGAAATCTCCTACGAGCAGTACTTC.

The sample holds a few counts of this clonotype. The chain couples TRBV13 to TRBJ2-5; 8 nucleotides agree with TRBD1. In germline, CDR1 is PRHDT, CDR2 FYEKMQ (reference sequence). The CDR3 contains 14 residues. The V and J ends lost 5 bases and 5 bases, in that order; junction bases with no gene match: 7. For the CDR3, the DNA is TGTGCCAGCAGCGAGACAGGGGAGGATGAGACCCAGTACTTC. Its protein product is CASSETGEDETQYF.

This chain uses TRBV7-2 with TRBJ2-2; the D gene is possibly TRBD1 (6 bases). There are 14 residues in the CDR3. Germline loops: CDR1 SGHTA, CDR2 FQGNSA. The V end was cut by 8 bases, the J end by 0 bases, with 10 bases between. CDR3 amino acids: CASLGASNTGELFF. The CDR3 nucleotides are TGTGCCAGCTTGGGGGCGTCGAACACCGGGGAGCTGTTTTTT.

Here the CDR3 DNA reads TGTGCCAGCAGTCACCACAGGGAGGCCGGGGCCAACGTCCTGACTTTC. Translation gives CASSHHREAGANVLTF. The V gene is TRBV6-2 or TRBV6-3, the J gene TRBJ2-6; D is possibly TRBD1 or TRBD2 (6 bases each). The CDR3 contains 16 residues. Looked up from germline, CDR1 is MNHEY and CDR2 is SVGEGT. Trimming removed 5 bases from V and 4 bases from J, with 15 bases in between.

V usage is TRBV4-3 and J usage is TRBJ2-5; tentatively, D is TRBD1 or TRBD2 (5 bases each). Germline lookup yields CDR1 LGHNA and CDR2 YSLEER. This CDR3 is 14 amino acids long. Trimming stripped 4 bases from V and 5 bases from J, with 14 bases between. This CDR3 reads CASSRVRERETQYF. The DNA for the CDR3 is TGCGCCAGCAGCCGTGTCAGGGAGCGGGAGACCCAGTACTTC.

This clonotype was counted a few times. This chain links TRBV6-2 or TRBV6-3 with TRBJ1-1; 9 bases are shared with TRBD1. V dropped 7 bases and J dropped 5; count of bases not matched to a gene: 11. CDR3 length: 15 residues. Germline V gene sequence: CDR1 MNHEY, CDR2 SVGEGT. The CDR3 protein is CASNRDRVWGTEAFF. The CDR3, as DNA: TGTGCCAGCAATAGGGACAGGGTTTGGGGTACTGAAGCTTTCTTT.

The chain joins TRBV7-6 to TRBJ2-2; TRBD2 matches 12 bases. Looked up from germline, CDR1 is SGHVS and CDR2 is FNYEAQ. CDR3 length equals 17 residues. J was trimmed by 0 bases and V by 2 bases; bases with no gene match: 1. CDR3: CASSLTSGRPNTGELFF. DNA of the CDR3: TGTGCCAGCAGCTTAACTAGCGGGAGGCCGAACACCGGGGAGCTGTTTTTT.

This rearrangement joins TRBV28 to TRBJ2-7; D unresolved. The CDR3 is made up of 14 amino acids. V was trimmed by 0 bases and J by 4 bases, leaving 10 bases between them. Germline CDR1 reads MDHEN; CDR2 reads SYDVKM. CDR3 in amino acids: CASSLWGRFYEQYF. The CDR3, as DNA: TGTGCCAGCAGTTTATGGGGCCGTTTTTACGAGCAGTACTTC.